Listed below are T cell receptor beta chains from one sample, sequenced in a study of T cell repertoires in cytomegalovirus infection. Each CDR3 protein is one row after TCRdb ran MiXCR on the reads. The sample includes 200,000 or so distinct CDR3 sequences, 35% to 40% of them seen just once. The antigens these receptors bind are not known. This material consisted of CD8+ T cells from cultured PBMCs, taken from culture after CMV antigen stimulation. These TCRs come from a human donor in good health (CMV status not recorded). Some clones in this sample may be carry-over from other donors' samples. Each CDR3 is given with its conserved first and last residue. Each record gives: D gene, V gene, J gene, clone size, CDR3 DNA, CDR3 protein. D genes are given only for firm matches. Size tells how often a clone was seen (once, few, many) or the class of an expanded clone, and some rows leave it out.

>TRBD1|TRBV7-2|TRBJ1-5|few
TGTGCCAGCAGCCCTAGCGGACAGGGGGTCCATCAGCCCCAGCATTTT
CASSPSGQGVHQPQHF
>TRBD1|TRBV27|TRBJ1-2|.
TGTGCCAGCAGTACCTCCGGACAGGGGGGGTATGGCTACACCTTC
CASSTSGQGGYGYTF
>TRBD2|TRBV24-1|TRBJ2-1|few
TGTGCCACCGGGACTAGCGGTTACAATGAGCAGTTCTTC
CATGTSGYNEQFF
>TRBD1|TRBV27|TRBJ2-5|.
TGTGCCAGCAGGGAGACAGGGGCGGAGACCCAGTACTTC
CASRETGAETQYF
>TRBD1|TRBV7-9|TRBJ1-1|.
TGTGCCAGCAGCCCGTGGACAGGGGGCAAAGCTTTCTTT
CASSPWTGGKAFF
>.|TRBV6-1|TRBJ1-2|.
TGTGCCAGCAGCCCCCGAGACAGGCACTATGGCTACACCTTC
CASSPRDRHYGYTF
>TRBD2|TRBV12-3/TRBV12-4|TRBJ2-3|.
TGTGCCAGCAGCTTCAGCGGGAGGGAATCAGATACGCAGTATTTT
CASSFSGRESDTQYF
>TRBD2|TRBV20-1|TRBJ2-3|.
TGCAGTGCTGATAGCGGGGAGAGCACAGATACGCAGTATTTT
CSADSGESTDTQYF
>.|TRBV7-9|TRBJ2-5|few
TGTGCCAGCACCTTCGAGGGGCTCCAAGAGACCCAGTACTTC
CASTFEGLQETQYF
>TRBD1|TRBV7-2|TRBJ2-5|few
TGTGCCAGCAGCCCCCGGGACAGGACTCAAGAGACCCAGTACTTC
CASSPRDRTQETQYF
>.|TRBV7-6|TRBJ1-1|few
TGTGCCAGCAGGGATCCAGGGTCTGGCACTGAAGCTTTCTTT
CASRDPGSGTEAFF
>.|TRBV6-6|TRBJ1-5|.
TGTGCCAGCAGTACCCACCGAGGGGCAGGACAGCCCCAGCATTTT
CASSTHRGAGQPQHF
>.|TRBV20-1|TRBJ1-2|.
TGCAGTGCTAGTCTCCTTACTTCGGGGGCGGTCTATGGCTACACCTTC
CSASLLTSGAVYGYTF
>TRBD1|TRBV12-3/TRBV12-4|TRBJ1-1|few
TGTGCCAGCAGTTCCTACCTTACCCGGGACAGGGGCCCGAACACTGAAGCTTTCTTT
CASSSYLTRDRGPNTEAFF
>.|TRBV13|TRBJ1-2|.
TGTGCCAGCAGCTATGGGAGGAACTATGGCTACACCTTC
CASSYGRNYGYTF
>.|TRBV24-1|TRBJ1-5|few
TGTGCCACCAGTGCCTCCAATCAGCCCCAGCATTTT
CATSASNQPQHF
>.|TRBV28|TRBJ2-1|few
TGTGCCAGCAGTTTAAGGGTATATCGGCATGAGCAGTTCTTC
CASSLRVYRHEQFF
>.|TRBV7-9|TRBJ1-2|few
TGTGCCAGCAGCACCATCCGGGACATCCCCCTCTATGGCTACACCTTC
CASSTIRDIPLYGYTF
>.|TRBV11-2|TRBJ2-1|few
TGTGCCAGCAGCTTAGATCGGCCAGGGACCAACAATGAGCAGTTCTTC
CASSLDRPGTNNEQFF
>TRBD2|TRBV7-9|TRBJ2-1|few
TGTGCCAGCAGCCCACGGGGGGAGGTCTCCGAGAGGATGTACAATGAGCAGTTCTTC
CASSPRGEVSERMYNEQFF
>.|TRBV5-1|TRBJ2-3|.
TGCGCCAGCAGCTCTGGGGGGCTAGCGGATACCTTACTCACAGATACGCAGTATTTT
CASSSGGLADTLLTDTQYF
>.|TRBV6-8|TRBJ1-1|once
TGTGCCAGCACCCTAGGGGGGGGGGCTGAAGCTTTCTTT
CASTLGGGAEAFF
>.|TRBV27|TRBJ2-7|few
TGTGCCAGCAGTTTATCGTCGGGGAGTTTCTACGAGCAGTACTTC
CASSLSSGSFYEQYF
>TRBD1|TRBV27|TRBJ1-2|few
TGTGCCAGCAGTTCTACAGGGGCGCCTACTGGGGGCTACACCTTC
CASSSTGAPTGGYTF
>.|TRBV25-1|TRBJ2-5|.
TGTGCCAGCAGTGAATTATCGGTAATCCCCGAGAGGAGGGAGACCCAGTACTTC
CASSELSVIPERRETQYF
>TRBD1|TRBV19|TRBJ1-5|.
TGTGCCAGTAGTATAGGACAGGGTAGGAATCAGCCCCAGCATTTT
CASSIGQGRNQPQHF